This T cell receptor (beta chain) was identified during a study of T cells in localized non-small cell lung cancer. Trimming stripped 0 bases from V and 4 bases from J, with 8 bases between. The CDR3 contains 13 residues. Germline values: CDR1 SGHRS, CDR2 YFSETQ. Profiled with immunoSEQ multiplex PCR; TCRdb holds only in-frame clones, not every one. The sample lists roughly 72,000 clones, 86% occurring once. The sequencing here drew on peripheral blood, taken before any cancer treatment. This TCR was recovered from a male donor at least 60 years old with stage III squamous cell lung carcinoma. The J gene is TRBJ2-7, the V gene TRBV5-1, with no clear D. The CDR3 region has the DNA TGCGCCAGCAGCTTGGTCATGGGATACGAGCAGTACTTC. Amino acids: CASSLVMGYEQYF.